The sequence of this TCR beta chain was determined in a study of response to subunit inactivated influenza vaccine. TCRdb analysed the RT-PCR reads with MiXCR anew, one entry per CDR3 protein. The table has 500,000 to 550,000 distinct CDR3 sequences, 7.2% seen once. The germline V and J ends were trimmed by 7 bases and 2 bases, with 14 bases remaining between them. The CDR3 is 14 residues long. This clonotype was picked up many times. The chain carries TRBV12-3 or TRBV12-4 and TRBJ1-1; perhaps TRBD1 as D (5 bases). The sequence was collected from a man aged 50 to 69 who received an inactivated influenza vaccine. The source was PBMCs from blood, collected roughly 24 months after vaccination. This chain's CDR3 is CASIRDRSNTEAFF. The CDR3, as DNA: TGTGCCAGCATCCGCGACAGATCTAACACTGAAGCTTTCTTT.